This passage covers 18 T cell receptor beta chains from one sample sequenced in a study of sequential checkpoint blockade in melanoma. This table comes from immunoSEQ multiplex PCR, and its TCRdb copy is limited to in-frame clones, with some not included. The top ten hold around 10% of the sample, which has 17,000 or so clones, roughly 70% seen once. Documented treatment: randomized to nivolumab then ipilimumab (arm A) or the reverse (arm B). The specimen comprised CD8+ T cells sorted from blood (inferred from file names), sampled from a patient given nivolumab and ipilimumab in sequence. These receptors were taken from a human donor with melanoma.

CDR3 coding DNA: TGTGCCAGCAGACCGGACAGGGTGGGATCACCCCTCCACTTT. Translated, it gives CASRPDRVGSPLHF. The V and J genes are TRBV7-9 and TRBJ1-6; 8 positions agree with TRBD1. V shed 6 bases, J shed 10 bases, and the junction held 8 bases outside the gene matches. Per the germline V gene, CDR1 is SEHNR and CDR2 is FQNEAQ (reference sequence). This CDR3 is 14 amino acids long.

This clone was seen a single time. The chain combines TRBV27 with TRBJ1-5; 9 nucleotides align to TRBD1. J lost 2 bases, V lost 2 bases, and 7 bases had no gene match. The CDR3 has 17 amino acids. The germline V gene encodes CDR1 MNHEY and CDR2 SMNVEV (reference sequence). CDR3 protein: CASSLGTGKGGNQPQHF. CDR3 nucleotides: TGTGCCAGCAGTTTAGGGACAGGGAAGGGGGGCAATCAGCCCCAGCATTTT.

The table lists this clone with a few counts. The J gene is TRBJ2-5, the V gene TRBV13; the D gene is possibly TRBD2 (5 bases). Per germline, CDR1 PRHDT and CDR2 FYEKMQ (reference sequence). The V end was cut by 7 bases, the J end by 2 bases, with 11 bases between. The CDR3 runs 13 residues. In DNA, the CDR3 is TGTGCCAGCAACCGCCGGGGTCAAGAGACCCAGTACTTC. This encodes CASNRRGQETQYF.

CDR3 residues: CAWTDGQRGADGYTF. CDR3 nucleotides: TGTGCCTGGACTGACGGACAGCGGGGGGCCGATGGCTACACCTTC. V gene TRBV30 combines with J gene TRBJ1-2, with a weak D call TRBD1 (6 bases). This CDR3 comprises 15 residues. V was clipped by 4 bases and J by 6 bases, with 21 bases between them. CDR1 and CDR2 (germline): GTSNPN, SVGIG (reference sequence).

This clone was picked up a small number of times. V usage is TRBV19 and J usage is TRBJ1-3; 7 bases are a match to TRBD1. CDR3 length: 14 residues. J lost 9 bases, V lost 6 bases, and 11 bases had no gene match. In germline, CDR1 is LNHDA, CDR2 SQIVND (reference sequence). CDR3 bases: TGTGCCAGTAGAGAACTCGGACAGGAGCTCACCATATATTTT. This sequence encodes CASRELGQELTIYF.

The gene calls are TRBV27 and TRBJ2-7; possible D gene TRBD1, 6 bases. This CDR3 comprises 14 residues. CDR1 MNHEY and CDR2 SMNVEV come from the germline V gene (reference sequence). With 4 bases removed from V and 6 bases from J, the gap between germline ends came to 16 bases. The CDR3 protein is CASSYGLQGFEQYF. CDR3 nucleotides: TGTGCCAGCAGTTATGGGTTACAGGGTTTCGAGCAGTACTTC.

This rearrangement joins TRBV13 to TRBJ2-1; TRBD1 is a possible D gene (5 bases). CDR3 length equals 13 residues. Germline CDR1 and CDR2: PRHDT and FYEKMQ (reference sequence). V shed 5 bases and J shed 9 bases, with 14 bases lying between them. CDR3 loop: CASSHIREPEQFF. The CDR3 DNA reads TGTGCCAGCAGCCACATCAGGGAACCTGAGCAGTTCTTC.

V is TRBV11-2 and J is TRBJ2-1; 10 bases align to TRBD2. The V and J ends lost 5 bases and 0 bases, in that order; junction bases with no gene match: 7. The CDR3 is made up of 17 amino acids. Germline V gene data show CDR1 as SGHAT and CDR2 as FQNNGV. CDR3 in amino acids: CASSLPIAGGSYNEQFF. In DNA form, the CDR3 reads TGTGCCAGCAGCCTACCCATAGCGGGGGGCTCCTACAATGAGCAGTTCTTC.

The rearrangement uses TRBV5-6 and TRBJ2-4; D is unclear. The germline V and J ends were trimmed by 4 bases and 0 bases, with 8 bases remaining between them. CDR3 size: 14 residues. The germline CDR1 and CDR2 sequences are SGHDT and YYEEEE. DNA for the CDR3: TGTGCCAGCAGCCCTACTGTAGCCAAAAACATTCAGTACTTC. Encoded protein: CASSPTVAKNIQYF.

The V gene is TRBV6-1, the J gene TRBJ1-1, with D possibly matching TRBD1 (5 bases). This CDR3 is 11 amino acids long. CDR1 is MNHNS and CDR2 is SASEGT in the germline V gene. V shed 11 bases and J shed 4 bases, with 11 bases lying between them. The CDR3: CAYRGGTEAFF. CDR3 DNA sequence: TGTGCCTATCGGGGGGGCACTGAAGCTTTCTTT.

The rearrangement links TRBV27 to TRBJ1-5, with D unclear. The germline V gene has CDR1 MNHEY and CDR2 SMNVEV (reference sequence). Deletions cut 8 bases from V and 7 bases from J, with 15 bases between. CDR3 length equals 13 residues. The CDR3 region has the DNA TGTGCCAGCTCGAGGAGCCCGGCCCAGCCCCAGCATTTT. Residues: CASSRSPAQPQHF.

V gene TRBV19 combines with J gene TRBJ1-2; D is ambiguous. This CDR3 contains 13 residues. The germline V gene encodes CDR1 LNHDA and CDR2 SQIVND (reference sequence). V was trimmed by 6 bases and J by 4 bases, leaving 12 bases between them. The CDR3 DNA is TGTGCCAGTAGCCTGACGGGAGGCTATGGCTACACCTTC. Its protein is CASSLTGGYGYTF.

This clone was observed a handful of times. CDR3 protein: CSVLAGGLYEQYF. CDR3 nucleotides: TGCAGCGTTCTAGCGGGAGGGCTTTACGAGCAGTACTTC. V and J are TRBV29-1 and TRBJ2-7, with 12 bases matching TRBD2. The V gene's germline CDR1 is SQVTM and CDR2 ANQGSEA. This CDR3 has 13 amino acids. The V gene end was trimmed by 5 bases and the J gene end by 4 bases; junction bases not matched to a gene: 3.

The chain uses TRBV2 and TRBJ2-1, with 13 bases identical to TRBD2. V gave up 5 bases and J gave up 4 bases; unmatched junction bases: 5. Per the germline V gene, CDR1 is SNHLY and CDR2 is FYNNEI. CDR3 size: 16 residues. DNA of the CDR3: TGTGCCAGCAGTACTGGGACTAGCGGGATGTACAATGAGCAGTTCTTC. Translating it yields CASSTGTSGMYNEQFF.

The table lists this clone with a few counts. The V and J genes are TRBV7-6 and TRBJ2-7; D gene ambiguous. Trimming removed 0 bases at V and 2 bases at J, with 11 bases between. Germline CDR1 is SGHVS and CDR2 is FNYEAQ. The CDR3 is 15 amino acids. CDR3: CASSLAAGYTYEQYF. CDR3 coding DNA: TGTGCCAGCAGCTTAGCGGCAGGCTACACCTACGAGCAGTACTTC.

The chain joins TRBV7-9 to TRBJ1-5; tentatively, D is TRBD1 (5 bases). This CDR3 contains 14 residues. Germline lookup yields CDR1 SEHNR and CDR2 FQNEAQ (reference sequence). V lost 1 base, J lost 4 bases, and 8 bases lay in between. CDR3 region: CASSLEGFNQPQHF. The CDR3, as DNA: TGTGCCAGCAGCTTAGAGGGGTTTAATCAGCCCCAGCATTTT. Full variable domain (remainder filled in from reference TRBV7-9 and TRBJ1-5): DTGVSQNPRHKITKRGQNVTFRCDPISEHNRLYWYRQTLGQGPEFLTYFQNEAQLEKSRLLSDRFSAERPKGSFSTLEIQRTEQGDSAMYLCASSLEGFNQPQHFGDGTRLSIL.

This chain links TRBV5-6 with TRBJ2-5; no clear D. The V and J ends lost 4 bases and 3 bases respectively, with 10 bases between them. Germline CDR1 reads SGHDT; CDR2 reads YYEEEE. The CDR3 runs 13 residues. This CDR3 is CASSPDGEETQYF. The CDR3, as DNA: TGTGCCAGCAGCCCTGACGGAGAAGAGACCCAGTACTTC.

The chain recombines TRBV29-1 with TRBJ2-1, with a possible D match to TRBD1 (5 bases). This CDR3 contains 14 residues. Germline lookup yields CDR1 SQVTM and CDR2 ANQGSEA. V shed 3 bases and J shed 8 bases, with 17 bases lying between them. In DNA, the CDR3 is TGCAGCGTTGAGGGGCAGCACTTCACCGATGAGCAGTTCTTC. Translating it yields CSVEGQHFTDEQFF.